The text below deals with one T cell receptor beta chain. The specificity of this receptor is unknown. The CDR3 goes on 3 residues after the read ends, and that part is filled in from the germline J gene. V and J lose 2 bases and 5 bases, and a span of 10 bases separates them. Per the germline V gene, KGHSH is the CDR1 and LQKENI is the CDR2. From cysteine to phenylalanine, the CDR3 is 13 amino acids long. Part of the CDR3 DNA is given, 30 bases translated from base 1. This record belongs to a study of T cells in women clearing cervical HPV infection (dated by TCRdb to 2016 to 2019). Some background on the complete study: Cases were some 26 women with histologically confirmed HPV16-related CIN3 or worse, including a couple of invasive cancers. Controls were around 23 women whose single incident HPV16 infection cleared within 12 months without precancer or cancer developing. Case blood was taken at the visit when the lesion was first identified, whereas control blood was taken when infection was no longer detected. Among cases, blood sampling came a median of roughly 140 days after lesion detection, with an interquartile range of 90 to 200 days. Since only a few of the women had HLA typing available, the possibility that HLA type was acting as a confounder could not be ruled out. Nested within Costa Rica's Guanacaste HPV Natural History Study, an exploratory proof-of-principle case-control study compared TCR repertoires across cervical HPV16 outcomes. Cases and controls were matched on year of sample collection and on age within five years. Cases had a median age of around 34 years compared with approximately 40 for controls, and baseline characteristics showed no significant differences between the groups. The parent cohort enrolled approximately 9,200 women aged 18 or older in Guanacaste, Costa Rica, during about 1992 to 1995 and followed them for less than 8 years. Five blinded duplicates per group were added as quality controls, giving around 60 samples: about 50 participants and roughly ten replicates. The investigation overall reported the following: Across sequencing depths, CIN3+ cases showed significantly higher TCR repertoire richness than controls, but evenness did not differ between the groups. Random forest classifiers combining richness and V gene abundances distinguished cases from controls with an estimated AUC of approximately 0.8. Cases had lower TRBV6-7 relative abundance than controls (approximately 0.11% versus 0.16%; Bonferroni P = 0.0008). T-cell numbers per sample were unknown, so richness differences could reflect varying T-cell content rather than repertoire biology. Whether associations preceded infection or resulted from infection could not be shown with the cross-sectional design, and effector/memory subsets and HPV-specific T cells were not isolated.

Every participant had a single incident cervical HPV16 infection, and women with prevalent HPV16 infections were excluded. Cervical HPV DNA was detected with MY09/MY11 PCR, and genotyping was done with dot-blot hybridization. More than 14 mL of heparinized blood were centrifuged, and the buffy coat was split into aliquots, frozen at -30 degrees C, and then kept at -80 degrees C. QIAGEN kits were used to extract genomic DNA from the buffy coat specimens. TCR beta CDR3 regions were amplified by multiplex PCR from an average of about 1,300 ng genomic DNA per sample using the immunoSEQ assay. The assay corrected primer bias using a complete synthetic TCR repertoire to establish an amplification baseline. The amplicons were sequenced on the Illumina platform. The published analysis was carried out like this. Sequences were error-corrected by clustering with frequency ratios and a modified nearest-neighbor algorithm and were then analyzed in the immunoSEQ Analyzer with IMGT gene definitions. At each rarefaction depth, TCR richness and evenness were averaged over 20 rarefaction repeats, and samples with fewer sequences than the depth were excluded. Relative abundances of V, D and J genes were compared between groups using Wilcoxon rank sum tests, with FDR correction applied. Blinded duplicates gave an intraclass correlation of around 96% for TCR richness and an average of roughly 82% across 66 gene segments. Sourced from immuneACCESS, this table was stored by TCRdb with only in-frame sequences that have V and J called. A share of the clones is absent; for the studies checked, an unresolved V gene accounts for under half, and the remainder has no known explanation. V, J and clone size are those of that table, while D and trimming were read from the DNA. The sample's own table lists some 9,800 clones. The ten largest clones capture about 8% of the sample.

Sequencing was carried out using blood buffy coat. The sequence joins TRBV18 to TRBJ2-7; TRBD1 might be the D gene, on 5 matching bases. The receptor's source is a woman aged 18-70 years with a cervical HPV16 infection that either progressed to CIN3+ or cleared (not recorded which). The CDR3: CASSPKTADEQYF. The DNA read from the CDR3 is TGTGCCAGCTCACCAAAGACAGCCGACGAG.